This TCR beta chain was obtained from a study of beta chain features in type 1 diabetes. This clone was picked up a small number of times. The investigators reverse transcribed all of the isolated RNA, so they sequenced expressed TCRB transcripts. Using immunoSEQ multiplex PCR, the repertoire was profiled, and TCRdb retains in-frame clones only, with some absent. The sample carries 900,000 or so clones, 17% recorded once. Only one heparinised blood draw was taken per donor, and its volume averaged around 100 mL. CD45RO/CCR7/CD25/CD127/CD95/CD27 sorting isolated CD4+ naive, central memory, regulatory and stem cell-like memory cells. Sequencing was carried out using naive CD4+ T cells from blood. The TCR sequence derives from a woman aged 18-29 years in good health.

CDR3 bases: TGTGCCAGCCGGAGCGGGGGTGCGTTGGCCAAAAACATTCAGTACTTC. Translation: CASRSGGALAKNIQYF. The chain joins TRBV28 to TRBJ2-4; 8 bases fit TRBD2. Germline values: CDR1 MDHEN, CDR2 SYDVKM. Germline trimming cut 8 bases from V and 1 base from J; bases unmatched to any gene: 10. The CDR3 has 16 residues. Full variable domain (rest looked up from reference TRBV28 and TRBJ2-4): DVKVTQSSRYLVKRTGEKVFLECVQDMDHENMFWYRQDPGLGLRLIYFSYDVKMKEKGDIPEGYSVSREKKERFSLILESASTNQTSMYLCASRSGGALAKNIQYFGAGTRLSVL.